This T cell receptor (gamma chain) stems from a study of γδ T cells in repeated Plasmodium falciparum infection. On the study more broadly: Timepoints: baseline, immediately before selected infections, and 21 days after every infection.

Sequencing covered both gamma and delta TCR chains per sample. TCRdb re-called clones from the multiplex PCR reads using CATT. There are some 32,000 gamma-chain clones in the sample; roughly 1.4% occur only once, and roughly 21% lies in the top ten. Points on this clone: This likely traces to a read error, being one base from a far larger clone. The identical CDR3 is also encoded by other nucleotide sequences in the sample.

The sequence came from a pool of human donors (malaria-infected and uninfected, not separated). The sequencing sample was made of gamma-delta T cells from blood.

The CDR3 reads CALWAPQGGKKLF. CDR3 bases: TGTGCCCTGTGGGCCCCCCAGGGAGGCAAGAAACTCTTT. The chain recombines TRGV9 with TRGJ1 or TRGJ2. No J segment appears in TCRdb, so it was assigned here by matching the sequence to germline. The germline gives CDR1 GITISATS, CDR2 ISYDGTV (reference sequence). The CDR3 totals 13 residues.